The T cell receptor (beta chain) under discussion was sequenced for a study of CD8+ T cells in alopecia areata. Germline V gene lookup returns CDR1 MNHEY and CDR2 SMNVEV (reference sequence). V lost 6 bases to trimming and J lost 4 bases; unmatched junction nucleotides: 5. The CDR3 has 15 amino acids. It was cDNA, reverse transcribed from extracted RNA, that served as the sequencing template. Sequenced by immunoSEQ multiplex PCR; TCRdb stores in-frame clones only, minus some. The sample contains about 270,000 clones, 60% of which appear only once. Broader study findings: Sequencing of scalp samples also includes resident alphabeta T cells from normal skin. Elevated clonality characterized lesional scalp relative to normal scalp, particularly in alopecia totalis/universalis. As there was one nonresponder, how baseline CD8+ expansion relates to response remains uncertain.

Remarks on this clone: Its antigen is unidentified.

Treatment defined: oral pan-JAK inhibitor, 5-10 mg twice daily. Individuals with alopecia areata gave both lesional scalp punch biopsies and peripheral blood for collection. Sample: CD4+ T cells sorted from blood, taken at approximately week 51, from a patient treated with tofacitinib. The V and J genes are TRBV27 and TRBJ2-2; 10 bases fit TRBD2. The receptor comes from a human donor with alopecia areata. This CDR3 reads CASRAGGPSTGELFF. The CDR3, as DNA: TGTGCCAGCAGAGCGGGGGGGCCCAGCACCGGGGAGCTGTTTTTT.